This TCR beta chain was retrieved from a study of shared clonotypes between healthy human individuals. About the research overall: CD4 naive and memory got three plates each, CD8 naive two, CD8 memory one.

This CDR3 spans 17 amino acids. Trimming took off 5 bases at V and 10 bases at J, with 29 bases between the two ends. Germline V gene lookup returns CDR1 MNHEY and CDR2 SMNVEV (reference sequence). Overall study findings and caveats: Generation probabilities of non-shared clonotypes were lower (relative to those shared by all four donors).

Remarks on this clone: What it recognizes is unknown.

Authors' processing steps: Filtering differed since immunoSEQ provided only junctions, with no quality scores. TCRdb keeps only in-frame clones here, not all; method: immunoSEQ multiplex PCR. That table furnishes V, J and clone size, whereas the DNA furnished D and trimming. This table has over a million clones, around 78% appearing once. This clonotype originated in a man aged 18 to 30 in good health. Some clones in this sample may be carry-over from other donors' samples. The rearrangement joins TRBV27 to TRBJ1-2; D perhaps matches TRBD1 (5 bases). Sequencing was carried out using memory CD4+ T cells from PBMCs. Described subset: CD45RA-negative fraction. DNA for the CDR3: TGTGCCAGCAGTACTTATATACGCCTGACAGACACCCGTACCTACACCTTC. Translated: CASSTYIRLTDTRTYTF.